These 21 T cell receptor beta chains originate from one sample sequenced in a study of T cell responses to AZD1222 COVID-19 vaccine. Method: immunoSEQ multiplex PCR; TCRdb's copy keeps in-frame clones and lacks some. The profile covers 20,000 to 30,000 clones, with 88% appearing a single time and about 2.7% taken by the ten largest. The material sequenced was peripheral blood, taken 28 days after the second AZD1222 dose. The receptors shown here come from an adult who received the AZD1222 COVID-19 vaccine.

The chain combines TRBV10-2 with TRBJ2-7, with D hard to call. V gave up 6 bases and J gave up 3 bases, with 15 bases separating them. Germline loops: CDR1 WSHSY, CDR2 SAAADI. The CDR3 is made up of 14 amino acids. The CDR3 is CASRALAPNYEQYF. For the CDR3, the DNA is TGCGCCAGCAGAGCTCTCGCACCCAACTACGAGCAGTACTTC.

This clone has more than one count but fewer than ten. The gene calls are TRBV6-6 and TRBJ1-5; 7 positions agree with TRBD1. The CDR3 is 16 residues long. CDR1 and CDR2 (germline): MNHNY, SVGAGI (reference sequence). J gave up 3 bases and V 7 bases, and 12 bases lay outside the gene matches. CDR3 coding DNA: TGTGCCAGCATAGACAGGGAAACCTTCATCAATCAGCCCCAGCATTTT. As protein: CASIDRETFINQPQHF.

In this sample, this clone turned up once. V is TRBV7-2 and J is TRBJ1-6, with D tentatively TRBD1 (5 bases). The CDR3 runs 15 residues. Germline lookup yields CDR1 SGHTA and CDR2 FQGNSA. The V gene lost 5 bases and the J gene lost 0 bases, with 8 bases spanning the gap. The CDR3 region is CASSAGPSYNSPLHF. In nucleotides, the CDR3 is TGTGCCAGCAGCGCGGGACCCTCCTATAATTCACCCCTCCACTTT.

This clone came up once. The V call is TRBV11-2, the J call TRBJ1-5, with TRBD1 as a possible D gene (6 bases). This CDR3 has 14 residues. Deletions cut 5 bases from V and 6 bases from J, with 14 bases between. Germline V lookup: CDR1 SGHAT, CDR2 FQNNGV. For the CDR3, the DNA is TGTGCCAGCAGCCCTACGGGGGGCGGTCAGCCCCAGCATTTT. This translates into CASSPTGGGQPQHF.

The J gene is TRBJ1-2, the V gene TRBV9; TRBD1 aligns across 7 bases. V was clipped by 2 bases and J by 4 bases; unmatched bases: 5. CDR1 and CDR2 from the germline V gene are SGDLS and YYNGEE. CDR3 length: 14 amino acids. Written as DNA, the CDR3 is TGTGCCAGCAGCGTCGGACAGGATTCCTATGGCTACACCTTC. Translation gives CASSVGQDSYGYTF. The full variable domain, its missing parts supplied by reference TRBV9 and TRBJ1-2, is DSGVTQTPKHLITATGQRVTLRCSPRSGDLSVYWYQQSLDQGLQFLIQYYNGEERAKGNILERFSAQQFPDLHSELNLSSLELGDSALYFCASSVGQDSYGYTFGSGTRLTVV.

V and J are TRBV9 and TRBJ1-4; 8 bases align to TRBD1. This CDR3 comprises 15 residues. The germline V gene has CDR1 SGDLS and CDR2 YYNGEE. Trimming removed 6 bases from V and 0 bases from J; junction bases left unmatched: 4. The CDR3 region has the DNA TGTGCCAGCAACCCACAGGGGGCAACTAATGAAAAACTGTTTTTT. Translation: CASNPQGATNEKLFF.

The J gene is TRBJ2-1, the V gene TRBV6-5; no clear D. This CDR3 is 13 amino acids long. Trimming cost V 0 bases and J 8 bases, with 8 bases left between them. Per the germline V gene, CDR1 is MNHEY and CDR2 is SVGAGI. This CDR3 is CASSYSQRDEQFF. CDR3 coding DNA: TGTGCCAGCAGTTACTCCCAACGCGATGAGCAGTTCTTC.

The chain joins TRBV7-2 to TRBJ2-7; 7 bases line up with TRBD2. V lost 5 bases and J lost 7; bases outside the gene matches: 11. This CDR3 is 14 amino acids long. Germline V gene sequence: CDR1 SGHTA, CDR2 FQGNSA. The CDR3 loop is CASSPSERGGEQYF. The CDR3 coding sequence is TGTGCCAGCAGCCCCTCGGAGCGGGGTGGGGAGCAGTACTTC. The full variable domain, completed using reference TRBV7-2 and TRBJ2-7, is GAGVSQSPSNKVTEKGKDVELRCDPISGHTALYWYRQSLGQGLEFLIYFQGNSAPDKSGLPSDRFSAERTGGSVSTLTIQRTQQEDSAVYLCASSPSERGGEQYFGPGTRLTVT.

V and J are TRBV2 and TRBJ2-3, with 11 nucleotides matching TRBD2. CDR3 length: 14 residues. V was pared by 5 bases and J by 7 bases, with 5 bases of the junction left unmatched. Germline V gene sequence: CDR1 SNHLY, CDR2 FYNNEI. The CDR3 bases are TGTGCCAGCAGTTCCGGGACTAGCGGTAATACGCAGTATTTT. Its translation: CASSSGTSGNTQYF.

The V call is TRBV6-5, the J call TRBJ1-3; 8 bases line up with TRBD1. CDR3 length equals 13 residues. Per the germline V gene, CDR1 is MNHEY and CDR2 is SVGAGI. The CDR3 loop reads CAGEDRAGNTIYF. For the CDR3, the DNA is TGTGCTGGAGAGGACAGGGCTGGAAACACCATATATTTT.

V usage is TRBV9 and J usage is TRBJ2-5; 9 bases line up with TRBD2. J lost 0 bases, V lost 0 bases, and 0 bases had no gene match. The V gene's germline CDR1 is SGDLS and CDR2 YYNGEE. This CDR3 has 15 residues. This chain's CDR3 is CASSVGGGDQETQYF. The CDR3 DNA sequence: TGTGCCAGCAGCGTAGGCGGGGGGGACCAAGAGACCCAGTACTTC.

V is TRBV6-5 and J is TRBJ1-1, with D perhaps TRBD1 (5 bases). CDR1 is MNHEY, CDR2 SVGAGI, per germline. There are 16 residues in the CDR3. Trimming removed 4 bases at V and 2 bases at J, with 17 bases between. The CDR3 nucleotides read TGTGCCAGCAGTTTACCCAGGTTAGGGGAAAACACTGAAGCTTTCTTT. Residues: CASSLPRLGENTEAFF.

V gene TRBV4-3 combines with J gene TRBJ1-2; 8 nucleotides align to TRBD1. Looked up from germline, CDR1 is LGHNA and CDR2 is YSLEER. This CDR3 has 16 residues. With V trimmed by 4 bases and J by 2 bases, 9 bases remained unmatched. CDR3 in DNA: TGCGCCAGCAGCCTAACCGGGACAGGTCCCAACTATGGCTACACCTTC. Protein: CASSLTGTGPNYGYTF.

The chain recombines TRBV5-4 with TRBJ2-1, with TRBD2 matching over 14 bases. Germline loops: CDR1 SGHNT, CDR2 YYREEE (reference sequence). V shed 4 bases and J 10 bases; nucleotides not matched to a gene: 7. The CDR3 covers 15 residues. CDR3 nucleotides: TGTGCCAGCAGCACCGGGACTAGCGGGGGAAGAGAGCAGTTCTTC. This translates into CASSTGTSGGREQFF. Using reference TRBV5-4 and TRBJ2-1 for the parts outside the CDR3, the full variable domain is ETGVTQSPTHLIKTRGQQVTLRCSSQSGHNTVSWYQQALGQGPQFIFQYYREEENGRGNFPPRFSGLQFPNYSSELNVNALELDDSALYLCASSTGTSGGREQFFGPGTRLTVL.

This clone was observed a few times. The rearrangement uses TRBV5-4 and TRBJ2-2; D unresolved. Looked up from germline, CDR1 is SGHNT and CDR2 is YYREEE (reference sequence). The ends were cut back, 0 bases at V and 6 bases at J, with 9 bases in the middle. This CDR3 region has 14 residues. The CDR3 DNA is TGTGCCAGCAGCTTGGAACTGTCACCCGGGGAGCTGTTTTTT. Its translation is CASSLELSPGELFF.

CDR3 sequence (DNA): TGCAGTCCCAGGGACGGAAACACCATATATTTT. It is translated as CSPRDGNTIYF. This chain uses TRBV20-1 with TRBJ1-3, with D maybe TRBD1 (5 bases). Per the germline V gene, CDR1 is DFQATT and CDR2 is SNEGSKA (reference sequence). The V end was cut by 8 bases, the J end by 4 bases, with 9 bases between. The CDR3 runs to 11 residues.

The CDR3 DNA follows: TGCAGCGCTCAGGGGGCGAGTGAAGCTTTCTTT. The encoded protein is CSAQGASEAFF. The rearrangement uses TRBV29-1 and TRBJ1-1; 8 positions agree with TRBD1. This CDR3 is 11 amino acids long. V lost 7 bases to trimming and J lost 7 bases; unmatched junction nucleotides: 5. The V gene's germline CDR1 is SQVTM and CDR2 ANQGSEA.

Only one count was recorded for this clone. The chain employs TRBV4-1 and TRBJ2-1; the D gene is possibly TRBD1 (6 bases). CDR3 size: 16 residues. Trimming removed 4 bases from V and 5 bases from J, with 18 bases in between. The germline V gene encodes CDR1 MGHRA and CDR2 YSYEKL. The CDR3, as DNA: TGCGCCAGCAGCCGGGAACTTTACGACAGGAACAATGAGCAGTTCTTC. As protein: CASSRELYDRNNEQFF.

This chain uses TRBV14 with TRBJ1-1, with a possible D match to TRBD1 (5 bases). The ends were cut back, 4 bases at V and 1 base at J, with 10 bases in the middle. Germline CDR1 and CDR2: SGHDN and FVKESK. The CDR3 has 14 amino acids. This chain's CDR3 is CASSLGGGNTEAFF. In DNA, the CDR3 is TGTGCCAGCAGCCTTGGGGGAGGGAACACTGAAGCTTTCTTT.

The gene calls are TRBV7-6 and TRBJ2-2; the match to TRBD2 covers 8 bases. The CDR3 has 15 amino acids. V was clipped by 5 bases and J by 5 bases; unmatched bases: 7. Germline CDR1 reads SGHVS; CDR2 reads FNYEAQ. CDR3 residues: CASSPSGGYTGELFF. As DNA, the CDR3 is TGTGCCAGCAGCCCGAGCGGGGGATATACCGGGGAGCTGTTTTTT.

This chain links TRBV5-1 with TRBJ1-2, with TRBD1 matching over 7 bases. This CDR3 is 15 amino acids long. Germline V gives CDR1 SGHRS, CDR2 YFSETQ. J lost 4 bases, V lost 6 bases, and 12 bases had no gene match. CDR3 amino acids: CASTPAAGQTYGYTF. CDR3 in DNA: TGCGCCAGCACCCCCGCGGCGGGACAGACCTATGGCTACACCTTC.